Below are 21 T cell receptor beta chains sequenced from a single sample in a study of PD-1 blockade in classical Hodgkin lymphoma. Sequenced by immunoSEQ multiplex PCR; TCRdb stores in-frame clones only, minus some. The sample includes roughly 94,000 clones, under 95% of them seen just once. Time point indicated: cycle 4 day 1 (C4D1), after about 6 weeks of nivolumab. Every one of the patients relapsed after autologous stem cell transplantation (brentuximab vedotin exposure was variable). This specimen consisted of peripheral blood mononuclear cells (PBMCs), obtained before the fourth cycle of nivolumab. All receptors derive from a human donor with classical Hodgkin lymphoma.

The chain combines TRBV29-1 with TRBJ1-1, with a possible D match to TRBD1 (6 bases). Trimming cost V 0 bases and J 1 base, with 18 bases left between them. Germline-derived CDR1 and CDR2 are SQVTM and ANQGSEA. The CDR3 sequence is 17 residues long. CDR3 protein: CSVEDLPGTPQNTEAFF. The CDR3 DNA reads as TGCAGCGTTGAAGATCTTCCCGGGACACCCCAGAACACTGAAGCTTTCTTT.

The CDR3 loop is CASSRSGLAGVNEQFF. The CDR3, as DNA: TGTGCCAGCAGCCGTTCGGGACTAGCGGGAGTTAATGAGCAGTTCTTC. The chain joins TRBV5-6 to TRBJ2-1; TRBD2 aligns across 14 bases. The CDR3 contains 16 residues. Germline assignment: CDR1 SGHDT and CDR2 YYEEEE. The V segment lost 4 bases and the J segment 7 bases; nucleotides outside the gene matches: 7.

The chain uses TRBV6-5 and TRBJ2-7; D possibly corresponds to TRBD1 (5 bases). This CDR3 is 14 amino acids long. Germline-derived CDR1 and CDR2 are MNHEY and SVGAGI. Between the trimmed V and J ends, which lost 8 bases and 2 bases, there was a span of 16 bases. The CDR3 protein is CASGYHGHPYEQYF. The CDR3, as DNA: TGTGCCAGCGGCTACCATGGACACCCCTACGAGCAGTACTTC.

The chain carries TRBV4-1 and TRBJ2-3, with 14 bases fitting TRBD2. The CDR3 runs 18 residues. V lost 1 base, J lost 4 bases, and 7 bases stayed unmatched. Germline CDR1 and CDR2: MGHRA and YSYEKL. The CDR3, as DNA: TGCGCCAGCAGCCAAGCGGGGACTAGCGGGAGAAAAGCAGATACGCAGTATTTT. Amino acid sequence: CASSQAGTSGRKADTQYF.

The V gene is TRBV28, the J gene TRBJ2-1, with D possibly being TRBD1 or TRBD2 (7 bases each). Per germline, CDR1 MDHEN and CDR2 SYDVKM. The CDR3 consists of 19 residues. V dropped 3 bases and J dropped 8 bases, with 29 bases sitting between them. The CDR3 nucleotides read TGTGCCAGCAGTTTTGGGTTCTTACGTGGCGGGGGCCAGGGGGATGAGCAGTTCTTC. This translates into CASSFGFLRGGGQGDEQFF.

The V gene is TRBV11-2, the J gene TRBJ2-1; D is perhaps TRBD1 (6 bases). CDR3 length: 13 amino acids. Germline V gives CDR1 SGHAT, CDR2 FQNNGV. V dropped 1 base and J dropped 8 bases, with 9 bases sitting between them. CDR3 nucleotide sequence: TGTGCCAGCAGCTTAGTCAGGGGCCATGAGCAGTTCTTC. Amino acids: CASSLVRGHEQFF.

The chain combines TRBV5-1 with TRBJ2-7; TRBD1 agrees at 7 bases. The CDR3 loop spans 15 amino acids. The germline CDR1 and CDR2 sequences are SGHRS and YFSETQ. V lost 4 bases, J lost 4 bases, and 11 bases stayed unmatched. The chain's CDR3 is CASSLGTVSMYEQYF. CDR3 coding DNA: TGCGCCAGCAGCCTAGGGACAGTCAGTATGTACGAGCAGTACTTC.

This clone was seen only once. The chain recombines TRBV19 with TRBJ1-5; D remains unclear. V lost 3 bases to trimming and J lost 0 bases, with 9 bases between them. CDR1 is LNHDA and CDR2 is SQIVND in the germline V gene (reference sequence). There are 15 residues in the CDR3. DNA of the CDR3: TGTGCCAGTAGTATTTTGGACCTTAGCAATCAGCCCCAGCATTTT. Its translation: CASSILDLSNQPQHF.

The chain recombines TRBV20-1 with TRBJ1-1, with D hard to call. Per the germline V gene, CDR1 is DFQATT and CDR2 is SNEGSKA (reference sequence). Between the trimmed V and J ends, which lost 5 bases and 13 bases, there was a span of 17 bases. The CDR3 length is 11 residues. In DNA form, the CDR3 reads TGCAGTGCTCAAGTGTTAAGGGAGGGTTTCTTT. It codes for CSAQVLREGFF.

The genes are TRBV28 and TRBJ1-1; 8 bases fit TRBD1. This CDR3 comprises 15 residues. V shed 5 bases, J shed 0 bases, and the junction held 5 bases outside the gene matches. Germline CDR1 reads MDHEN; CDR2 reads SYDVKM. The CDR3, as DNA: TGTGCCAGCAGTCCACCAGGGGGCTTGAACACTGAAGCTTTCTTT. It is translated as CASSPPGGLNTEAFF.

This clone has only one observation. In DNA form, the CDR3 reads TGTGCCAGCAGCTCCGGGACTAGCGGGAGGTGGAATGAGCAGTTCTTC. It specifies CASSSGTSGRWNEQFF. The rearrangement joins TRBV7-6 to TRBJ2-1; 15 bases fit TRBD2. Unmatched junction bases numbered 5, after V lost 4 bases and J lost 7 bases. This CDR3 spans 16 amino acids. The germline V gene has CDR1 SGHVS and CDR2 FNYEAQ.

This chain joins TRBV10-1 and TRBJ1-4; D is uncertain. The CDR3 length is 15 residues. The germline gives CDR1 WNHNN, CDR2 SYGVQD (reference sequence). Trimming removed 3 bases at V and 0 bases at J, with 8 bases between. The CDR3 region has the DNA TGCGCCAGCAGTGAAGACATTGCAACTAATGAAAAACTGTTTTTT. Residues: CASSEDIATNEKLFF.

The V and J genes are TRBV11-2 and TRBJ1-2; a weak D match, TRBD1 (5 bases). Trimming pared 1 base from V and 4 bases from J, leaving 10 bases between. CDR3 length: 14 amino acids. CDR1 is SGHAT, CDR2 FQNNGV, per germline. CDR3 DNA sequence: TGTGCCAGCAGCTTAGTCGGGACCCCCTATGGCTACACCTTC. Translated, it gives CASSLVGTPYGYTF. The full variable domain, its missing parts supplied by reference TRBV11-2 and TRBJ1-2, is EAGVAQSPRYKIIEKRQSVAFWCNPISGHATLYWYQQILGQGPKLLIQFQNNGVVDDSQLPKDRFSAERLKGVDSTLKIQPAKLEDSAVYLCASSLVGTPYGYTFGSGTRLTVV.

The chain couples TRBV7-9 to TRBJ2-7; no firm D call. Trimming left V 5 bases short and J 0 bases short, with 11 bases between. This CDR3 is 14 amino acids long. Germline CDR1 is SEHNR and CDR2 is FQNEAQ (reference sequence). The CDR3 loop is CASSRQPSSYEQYF. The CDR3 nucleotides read TGTGCCAGCAGCAGGCAACCGAGCTCCTACGAGCAGTACTTC.

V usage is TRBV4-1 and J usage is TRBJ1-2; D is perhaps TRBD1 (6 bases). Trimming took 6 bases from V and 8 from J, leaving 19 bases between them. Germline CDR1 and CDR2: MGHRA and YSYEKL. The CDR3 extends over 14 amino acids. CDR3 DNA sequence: TGCGCCAGCAGTCGGGCTCAGGGGTTGCGAGGCTACACCTTC. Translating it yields CASSRAQGLRGYTF.

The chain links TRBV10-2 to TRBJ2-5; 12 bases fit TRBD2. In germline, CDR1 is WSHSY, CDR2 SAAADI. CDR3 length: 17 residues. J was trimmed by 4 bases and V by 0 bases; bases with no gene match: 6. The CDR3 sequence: CASSESLGLAGTETQYF. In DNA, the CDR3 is TGCGCCAGCAGTGAGTCGCTCGGACTAGCGGGAACAGAGACCCAGTACTTC.

The CDR3 sequence is CASSPRTGGPSYEQYF. The CDR3 DNA sequence: TGTGCCAGCTCACCACGGACGGGAGGGCCCTCCTACGAGCAGTACTTC. The rearrangement joins TRBV18 to TRBJ2-7; TRBD2 matches 8 bases. The V segment lost 1 base and the J segment 0 bases; nucleotides outside the gene matches: 5. Germline CDR1 reads KGHSH; CDR2 reads LQKENI. This CDR3 is 16 amino acids long.

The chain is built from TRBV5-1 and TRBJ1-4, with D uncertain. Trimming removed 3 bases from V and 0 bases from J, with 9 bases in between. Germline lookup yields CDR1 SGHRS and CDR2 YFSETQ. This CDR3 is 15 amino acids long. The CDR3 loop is CASSSEGATNEKLFF. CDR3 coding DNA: TGCGCCAGCAGCTCTGAAGGTGCAACTAATGAAAAACTGTTTTTT.

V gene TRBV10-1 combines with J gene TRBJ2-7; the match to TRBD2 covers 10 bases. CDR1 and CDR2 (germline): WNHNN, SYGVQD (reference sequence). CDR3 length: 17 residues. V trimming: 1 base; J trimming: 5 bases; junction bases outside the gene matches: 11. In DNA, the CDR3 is TGCGCCAGCAGTGAGTTTTCTAGCGGGAGTAGACCCCACGAGCAGTACTTC. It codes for CASSEFSSGSRPHEQYF.

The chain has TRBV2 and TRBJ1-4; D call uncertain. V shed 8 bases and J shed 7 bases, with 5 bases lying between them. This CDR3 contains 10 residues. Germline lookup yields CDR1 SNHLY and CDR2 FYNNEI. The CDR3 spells CASRAEKLFF. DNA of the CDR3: TGTGCCAGCCGGGCTGAAAAACTGTTTTTT.

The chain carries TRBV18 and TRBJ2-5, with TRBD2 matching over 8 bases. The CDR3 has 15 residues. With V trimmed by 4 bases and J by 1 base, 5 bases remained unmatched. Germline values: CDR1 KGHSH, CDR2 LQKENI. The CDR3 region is CASSQRETIQETQYF. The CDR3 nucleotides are TGTGCCAGCTCACAGCGGGAGACTATCCAAGAGACCCAGTACTTC.